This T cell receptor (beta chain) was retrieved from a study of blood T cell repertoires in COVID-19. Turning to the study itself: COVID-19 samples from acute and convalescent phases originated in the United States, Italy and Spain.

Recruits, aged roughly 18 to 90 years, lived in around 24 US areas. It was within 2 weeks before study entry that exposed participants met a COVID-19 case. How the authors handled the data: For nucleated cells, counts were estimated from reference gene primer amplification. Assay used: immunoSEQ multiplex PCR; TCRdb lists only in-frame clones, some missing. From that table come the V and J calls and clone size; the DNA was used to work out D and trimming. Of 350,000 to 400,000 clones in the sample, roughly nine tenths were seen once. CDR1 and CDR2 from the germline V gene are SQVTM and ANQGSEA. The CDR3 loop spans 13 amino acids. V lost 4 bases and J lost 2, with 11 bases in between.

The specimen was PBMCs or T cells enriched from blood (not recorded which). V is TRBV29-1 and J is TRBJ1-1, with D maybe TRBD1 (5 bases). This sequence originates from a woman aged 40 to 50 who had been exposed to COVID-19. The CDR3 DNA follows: TGCAGCGTTGTTCGGGGACTAAACACTGAAGCTTTCTTT. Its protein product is CSVVRGLNTEAFF.